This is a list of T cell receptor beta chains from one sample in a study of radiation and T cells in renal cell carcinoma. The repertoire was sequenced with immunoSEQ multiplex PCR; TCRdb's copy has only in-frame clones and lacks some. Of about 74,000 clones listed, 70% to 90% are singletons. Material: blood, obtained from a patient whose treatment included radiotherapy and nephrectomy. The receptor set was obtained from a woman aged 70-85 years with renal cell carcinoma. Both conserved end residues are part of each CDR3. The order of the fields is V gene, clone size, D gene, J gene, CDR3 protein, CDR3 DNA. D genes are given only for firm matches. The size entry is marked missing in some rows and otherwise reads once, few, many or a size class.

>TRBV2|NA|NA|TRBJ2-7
CASSARGHSYEQYF
TGTGCCAGCAGTGCCCGGGGACACTCTTACGAGCAGTACTTC
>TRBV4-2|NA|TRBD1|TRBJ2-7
CASSQGTGQGHSYEQYF
TGTGCCAGCAGCCAAGGGACTGGACAGGGCCACTCCTACGAGCAGTACTTC
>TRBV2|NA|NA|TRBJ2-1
CASSGLARYEQFF
TGTGCCAGCAGTGGCTTAGCAAGGTATGAGCAGTTCTTC
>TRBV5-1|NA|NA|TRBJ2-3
CASSPGLAFPDTQYF
TGCGCCAGCAGCCCCGGGCTAGCTTTCCCAGATACGCAGTATTTT
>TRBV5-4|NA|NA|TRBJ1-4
CASSLGVQTNEKLFF
TGTGCCAGCAGCTTGGGGGTTCAGACTAATGAAAAACTGTTTTTT
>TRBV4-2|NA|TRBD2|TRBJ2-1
CASSQGAGGSYNEQFF
TGTGCCAGCAGCCAAGGGGCGGGGGGCTCCTACAATGAGCAGTTCTTC
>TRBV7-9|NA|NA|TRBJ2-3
CASSSRDSPSDPDTQYF
TGTGCCAGCAGCTCTCGCGACTCCCCCTCTGACCCAGATACGCAGTATTTT
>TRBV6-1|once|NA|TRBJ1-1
CASSEVKGHIRMNTEAFF
TGTGCCAGCAGTGAAGTAAAGGGACACATCCGAATGAACACTGAAGCTTTCTTT
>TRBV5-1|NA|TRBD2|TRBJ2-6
CASSLEAGVGVGANVLTF
TGCGCCAGCAGCTTGGAAGCGGGGGTGGGAGTTGGGGCCAACGTCCTGACTTTC
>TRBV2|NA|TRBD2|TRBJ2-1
CASSDPSGGDEQFF
TGTGCCAGCAGTGACCCTAGCGGGGGGGATGAGCAGTTCTTC
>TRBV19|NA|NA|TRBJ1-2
CASTLSLVDRQGPTF
TGTGCCAGTACCCTTAGTCTAGTGGACCGGCAGGGTCCCACCTTC
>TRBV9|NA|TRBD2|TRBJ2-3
CASSVSGGAIDTQYF
TGTGCCAGCAGCGTAAGCGGGGGGGCGATTGATACGCAGTATTTT
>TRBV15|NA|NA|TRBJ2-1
CATSRDHEQFF
TGTGCCACCAGCAGAGACCATGAGCAGTTCTTC
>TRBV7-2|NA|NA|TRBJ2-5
CASSFYPGLQETQYF
TGTGCCAGCAGCTTTTACCCGGGACTCCAAGAGACCCAGTACTTC
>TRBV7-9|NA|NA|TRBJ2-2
CASSSRGNTGELFF
TGTGCCAGCAGCTCCAGGGGGAACACCGGGGAGCTGTTTTTT
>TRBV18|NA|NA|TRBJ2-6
CASSPTQGEGANVLTF
TGTGCCAGCTCACCAACCCAGGGAGAAGGGGCCAACGTCCTGACTTTC
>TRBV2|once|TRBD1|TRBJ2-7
CASRSRTGESEQYF
TGTGCCAGCAGATCACGGACAGGGGAGAGCGAGCAGTACTTC
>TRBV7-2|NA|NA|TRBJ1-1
CASSLRGELEAFF
TGTGCCAGCAGCTTACGAGGGGAGCTTGAAGCTTTCTTT
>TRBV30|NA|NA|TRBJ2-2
CAWRTDWGTGELFF
TGTGCCTGGAGAACGGATTGGGGCACCGGGGAGCTGTTTTTT
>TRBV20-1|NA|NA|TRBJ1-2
CSAIQGWGYTF
TGCAGTGCTATACAAGGATGGGGCTACACCTTC
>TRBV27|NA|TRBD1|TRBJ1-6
CASGQGARAPLHF
TGTGCCAGTGGACAGGGGGCGCGAGCACCCCTCCACTTT
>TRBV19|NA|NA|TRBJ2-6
CASSSLGSGANVLTF
TGTGCCAGTAGCTCCTTGGGCTCTGGGGCCAACGTCCTGACTTTC
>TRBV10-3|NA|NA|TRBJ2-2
CAISESTARANTGELFF
TGTGCCATCAGTGAGTCGACGGCACGTGCGAACACCGGGGAGCTGTTTTTT
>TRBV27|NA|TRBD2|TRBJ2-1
CASHRGTSLFF
TGTGCCAGCCATAGAGGGACTAGCTTGTTCTTC
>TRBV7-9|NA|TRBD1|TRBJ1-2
CASSLAAGGFGYGYTF
TGTGCCAGCAGCTTAGCAGCAGGGGGGTTTGGCTATGGCTACACCTTC
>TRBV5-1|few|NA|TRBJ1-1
CASSLDRITEAFF
TGCGCCAGCAGCTTGGACAGAATCACTGAAGCTTTCTTT
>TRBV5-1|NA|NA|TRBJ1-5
CASSPWGYSNQPQHF
TGCGCCAGCAGCCCCTGGGGGTATAGCAATCAGCCCCAGCATTTT
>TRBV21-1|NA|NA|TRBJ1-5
CASSKAARDQPQHF
TGTGCCAGCAGCAAAGCTGCCAGGGATCAGCCCCAGCATTTT
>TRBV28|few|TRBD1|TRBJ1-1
CASSLRGGIAEAFF
TGTGCCAGCAGTTTAAGAGGGGGCATAGCTGAAGCTTTCTTT
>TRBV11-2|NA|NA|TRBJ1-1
CASSLGRPQEAFF
TGTGCCAGCAGCTTAGGTCGGCCACAGGAAGCTTTCTTT
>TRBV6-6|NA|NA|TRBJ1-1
CASSYSNRVPEAFF
TGTGCCAGCAGTTACTCGAATCGCGTCCCTGAAGCTTTCTTT
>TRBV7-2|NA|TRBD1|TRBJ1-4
CASSKGQVTEKLFF
TGTGCCAGCAGCAAGGGACAGGTGACTGAAAAACTGTTTTTT